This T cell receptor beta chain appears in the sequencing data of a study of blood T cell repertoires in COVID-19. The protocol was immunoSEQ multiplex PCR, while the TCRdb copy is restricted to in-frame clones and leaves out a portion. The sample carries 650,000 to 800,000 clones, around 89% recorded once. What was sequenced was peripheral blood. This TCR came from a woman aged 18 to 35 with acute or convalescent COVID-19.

The CDR3 nucleotides are TGTGCCAGCGACAGGGGGAGGACTGAAGCTTTCTTT. It specifies CASDRGRTEAFF. The V call is TRBV6-5, the J call TRBJ1-1, with 9 bases aligning to TRBD1. J was trimmed by 5 bases and V by 8 bases; bases with no gene match: 3. The CDR3 has 12 amino acids. Germline-derived CDR1 and CDR2 are MNHEY and SVGAGI.